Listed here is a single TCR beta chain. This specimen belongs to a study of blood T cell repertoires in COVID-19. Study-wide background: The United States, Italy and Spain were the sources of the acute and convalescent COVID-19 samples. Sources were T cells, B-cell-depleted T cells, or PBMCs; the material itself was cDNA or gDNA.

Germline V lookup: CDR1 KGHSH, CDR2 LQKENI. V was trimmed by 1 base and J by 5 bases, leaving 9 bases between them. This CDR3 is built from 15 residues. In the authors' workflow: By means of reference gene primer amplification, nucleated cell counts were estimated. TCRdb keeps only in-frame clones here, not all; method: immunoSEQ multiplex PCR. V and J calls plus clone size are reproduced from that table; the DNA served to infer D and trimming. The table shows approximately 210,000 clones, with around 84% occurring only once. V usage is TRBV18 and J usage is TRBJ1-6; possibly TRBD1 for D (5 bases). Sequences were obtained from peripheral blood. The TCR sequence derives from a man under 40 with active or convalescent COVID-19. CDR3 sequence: CASSPLDSNNSPLHF. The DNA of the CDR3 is TGTGCCAGCTCACCACTCGACAGTAATAATTCACCCCTCCACTTT.